The rows below give T cell receptor beta chains drawn from one sample of a study of sequential checkpoint blockade in melanoma. Sequenced by immunoSEQ multiplex PCR; TCRdb stores in-frame clones only, minus some. This sample has about 9,000 clones, with roughly three fifths found just once. Sequences were derived from CD8+ T cells sorted from blood (inferred from file names), sampled from a patient given nivolumab and ipilimumab in sequence. The origin of the receptors is a human donor with melanoma. Both conserved end residues are part of each CDR3. The D gene is left open where the match is weak. Size values are once, few and many counts, or a class for expanded clones, and some rows have none.

j_call | d_call | v_call | clone_size | cdr3_aa | cdr3_nt
TRBJ1-4 | NA | TRBV29-1 | NA | CSVEPGENEKLFF | TGCAGCGTTGAGCCGGGGGAGAATGAAAAACTGTTTTTT
TRBJ2-3 | TRBD2 | TRBV6-4 | NA | CASSKLAGDIDTQYF | TGTGCCAGCAGCAAACTAGCGGGAGATATAGATACGCAGTATTTT
TRBJ1-1 | NA | TRBV25-1 | NA | CASSPVPEDTEAFF | TGTGCCAGCAGTCCGGTCCCGGAGGACACTGAAGCTTTCTTT
TRBJ2-7 | NA | TRBV27 | NA | CASSLWVMGHHEQYF | TGTGCCAGCAGTTTATGGGTGATGGGGCACCACGAGCAGTACTTC
TRBJ1-1 | TRBD1 | TRBV5-1 | NA | CASSLLTGGGTEAFF | TGCGCCAGCAGCTTGCTGACAGGGGGGGGCACTGAAGCTTTCTTT
TRBJ2-3 | NA | TRBV6-4 | few | CASSERLASDTQYF | TGTGCCAGCAGTGAGCGGCTAGCCTCAGATACGCAGTATTTT
TRBJ1-2 | TRBD1 | TRBV7-9 | NA | CASSQWGTGGFGYTF | TGTGCCAGCAGCCAATGGGGGACAGGGGGTTTTGGCTACACCTTC
TRBJ2-1 | NA | TRBV7-6 | NA | CASSLRASPDYNEQFF | TGTGCCAGCAGCTTAAGAGCCAGTCCCGACTACAATGAACAGTTCTTC
TRBJ2-1 | TRBD1 | TRBV7-9 | NA | CASSDSAGTGYNEQFF | TGTGCCAGCAGCGATTCAGCCGGGACAGGCTACAATGAGCAGTTCTTC
TRBJ2-7 | NA | TRBV6-6 | once | CASGTRDSGVYEQYF | TGTGCCAGCGGAACCCGGGATTCAGGTGTATACGAGCAGTACTTC
TRBJ2-3 | NA | TRBV7-5 | NA | CARSPRRQGGTDTQYF | TGTGCCAGAAGCCCCAGGCGACAGGGTGGTACAGATACGCAGTATTTT
TRBJ2-7 | TRBD2 | TRBV23-1 | NA | CASSGDGRDEQYF | TGCGCCAGCAGCGGGGATGGGAGGGACGAGCAGTACTTC